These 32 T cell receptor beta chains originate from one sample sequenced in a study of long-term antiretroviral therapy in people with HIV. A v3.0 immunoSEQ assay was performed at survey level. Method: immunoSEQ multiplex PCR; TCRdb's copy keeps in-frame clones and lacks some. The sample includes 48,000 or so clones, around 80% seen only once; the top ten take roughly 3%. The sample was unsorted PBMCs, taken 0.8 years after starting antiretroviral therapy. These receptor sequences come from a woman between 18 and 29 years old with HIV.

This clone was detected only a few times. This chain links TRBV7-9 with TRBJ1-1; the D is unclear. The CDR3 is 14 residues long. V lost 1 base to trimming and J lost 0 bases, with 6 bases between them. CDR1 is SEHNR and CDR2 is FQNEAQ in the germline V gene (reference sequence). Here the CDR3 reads CASSLVRLNTEAFF. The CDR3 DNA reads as TGTGCCAGCAGCTTAGTAAGGCTGAACACTGAAGCTTTCTTT.

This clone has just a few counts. For the CDR3, the DNA is TGTGCCAGCACCACGACAGTGATGAACACTGAAGCTTTCTTT. This encodes CASTTTVMNTEAFF. V usage is TRBV27 and J usage is TRBJ1-1, with D possibly matching TRBD1 (5 bases). Trimming pared 7 bases from V and 0 bases from J, leaving 12 bases between. CDR1 MNHEY and CDR2 SMNVEV come from the germline V gene (reference sequence). This CDR3 region has 14 residues.

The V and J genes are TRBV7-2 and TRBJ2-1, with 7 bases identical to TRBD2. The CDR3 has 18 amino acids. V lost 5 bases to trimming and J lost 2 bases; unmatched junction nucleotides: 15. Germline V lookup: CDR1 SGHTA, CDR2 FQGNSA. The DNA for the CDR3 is TGTGCCAGCAGCCCTAAGGGAAGGTGGGAGGGCCCCTACAATGAGCAGTTCTTC. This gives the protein CASSPKGRWEGPYNEQFF. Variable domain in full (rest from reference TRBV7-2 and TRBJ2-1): GAGVSQSPSNKVTEKGKDVELRCDPISGHTALYWYRQSLGQGLEFLIYFQGNSAPDKSGLPSDRFSAERTGGSVSTLTIQRTQQEDSAVYLCASSPKGRWEGPYNEQFFGPGTRLTVL.

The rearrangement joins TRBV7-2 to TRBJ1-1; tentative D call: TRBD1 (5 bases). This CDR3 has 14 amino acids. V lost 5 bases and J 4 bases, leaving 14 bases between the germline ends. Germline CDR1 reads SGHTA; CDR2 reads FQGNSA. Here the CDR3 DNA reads TGTGCCAGCAGCCCCGGCCCAGGGCCCACTGAAGCTTTCTTT. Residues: CASSPGPGPTEAFF.

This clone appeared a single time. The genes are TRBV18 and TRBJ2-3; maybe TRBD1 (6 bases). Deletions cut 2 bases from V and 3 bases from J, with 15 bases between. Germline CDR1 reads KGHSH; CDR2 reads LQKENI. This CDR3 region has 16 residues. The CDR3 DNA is TGTGCCAGCTCACCAGAGGGAGACACAGGGACAGATACGCAGTATTTT. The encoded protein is CASSPEGDTGTDTQYF.

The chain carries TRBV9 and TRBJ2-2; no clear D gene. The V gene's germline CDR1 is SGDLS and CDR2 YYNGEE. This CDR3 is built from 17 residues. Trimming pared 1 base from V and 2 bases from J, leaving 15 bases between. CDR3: CASSVNGEKVNTGELFF. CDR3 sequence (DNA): TGTGCCAGCAGCGTAAATGGAGAAAAGGTCAACACCGGGGAGCTGTTTTTT. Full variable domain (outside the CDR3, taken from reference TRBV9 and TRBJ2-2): DSGVTQTPKHLITATGQRVTLRCSPRSGDLSVYWYQQSLDQGLQFLIQYYNGEERAKGNILERFSAQQFPDLHSELNLSSLELGDSALYFCASSVNGEKVNTGELFFGEGSRLTVL.

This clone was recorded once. The CDR3 coding sequence is TGCGCCAGTGGGAGGGGCGAGCAGTACTTC. The encoded protein is CASGRGEQYF. The gene calls are TRBV10-1 and TRBJ2-7, with 7 bases that match TRBD2. Germline V gene lookup returns CDR1 WNHNN and CDR2 SYGVQD (reference sequence). Losses at the gene ends were 9 bases for V and 6 bases for J; bases not matched to a gene: 2. The CDR3 length is 10 residues.

The CDR3 sequence: CASKMHGGTDTQYF. The CDR3 nucleotides read TGTGCCAGCAAGATGCATGGAGGCACAGATACGCAGTATTTT. This chain connects TRBV27 to TRBJ2-3, with D uncertain. CDR3 length: 14 amino acids. CDR1 is MNHEY and CDR2 is SMNVEV in the germline V gene (reference sequence). Trimming took 7 bases from V and 1 from J, leaving 12 bases between them.

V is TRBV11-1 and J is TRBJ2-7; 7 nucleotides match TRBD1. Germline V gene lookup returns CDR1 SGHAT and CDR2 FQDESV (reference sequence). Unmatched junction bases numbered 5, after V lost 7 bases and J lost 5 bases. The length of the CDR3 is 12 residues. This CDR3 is CASNGGQDEQYF. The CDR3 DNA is TGTGCCAGCAACGGAGGACAGGACGAGCAGTACTTC.

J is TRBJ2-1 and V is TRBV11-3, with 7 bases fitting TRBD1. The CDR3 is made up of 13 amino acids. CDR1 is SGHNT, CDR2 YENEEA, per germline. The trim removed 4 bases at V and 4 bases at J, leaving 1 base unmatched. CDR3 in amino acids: CASSSGQYNEQFF. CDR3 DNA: TGTGCCAGCAGCTCGGGACAGTACAATGAGCAGTTCTTC.

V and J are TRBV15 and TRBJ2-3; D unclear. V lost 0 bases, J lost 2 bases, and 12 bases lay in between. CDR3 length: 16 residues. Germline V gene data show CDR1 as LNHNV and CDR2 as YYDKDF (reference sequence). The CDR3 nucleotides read TGTGCCACCAGCAGAGATAATGGGCGGAACACAGATACGCAGTATTTT. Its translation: CATSRDNGRNTDTQYF.

The CDR3 bases are TGTGCCAGCTCTGCCCGGGACAGGCCCCCAGATACGCAGTATTTT. This sequence encodes CASSARDRPPDTQYF. J is TRBJ2-3 and V is TRBV18, with 8 bases that match TRBD1. Per germline, CDR1 KGHSH and CDR2 LQKENI. CDR3 size: 15 residues. The V segment lost 6 bases and the J segment 4 bases; nucleotides outside the gene matches: 9. The full variable domain, rest sourced from reference TRBV18 and TRBJ2-3, is NAGVMQNPRHLVRRRGQEARLRCSPMKGHSHVYWYRQLPEEGLKFMVYLQKENIIDESGMPKERFSAEFPKEGPSILRIQQVVRGDSAAYFCASSARDRPPDTQYFGPGTRLTVL.

The CDR3 region is CASTHSGSGAPQFF. The CDR3 bases are TGTGCCAGCACCCATAGCGGGAGTGGTGCCCCGCAGTTCTTC. The chain is built from TRBV7-9 and TRBJ2-1, with 9 bases matching TRBD2. CDR3 size: 14 residues. CDR1 and CDR2 (germline): SEHNR, FQNEAQ (reference sequence). The V segment lost 7 bases and the J segment 12 bases; nucleotides outside the gene matches: 13. The whole variable domain, filled in from reference TRBV7-9 and TRBJ2-1, reads DTGVSQNPRHKITKRGQNVTFRCDPISEHNRLYWYRQTLGQGPEFLTYFQNEAQLEKSRLLSDRFSAERPKGSFSTLEIQRTEQGDSAMYLCASTHSGSGAPQFFGPGTRLTVL.

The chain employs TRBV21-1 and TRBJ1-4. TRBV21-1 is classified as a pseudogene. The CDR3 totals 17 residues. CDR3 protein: CASRSLTGARTNEKLFF. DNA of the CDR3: TGTGCCAGCAGATCCCTGACGGGGGCGCGAACTAATGAAAAACTGTTTTTT.

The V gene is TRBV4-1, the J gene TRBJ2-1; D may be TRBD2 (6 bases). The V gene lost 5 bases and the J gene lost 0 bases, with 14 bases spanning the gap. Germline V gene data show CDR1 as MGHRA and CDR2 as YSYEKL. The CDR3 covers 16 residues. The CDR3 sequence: CASSFLSGSSYNEQFF. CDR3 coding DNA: TGCGCCAGCAGCTTCCTTAGCGGAAGCTCCTACAATGAGCAGTTCTTC.

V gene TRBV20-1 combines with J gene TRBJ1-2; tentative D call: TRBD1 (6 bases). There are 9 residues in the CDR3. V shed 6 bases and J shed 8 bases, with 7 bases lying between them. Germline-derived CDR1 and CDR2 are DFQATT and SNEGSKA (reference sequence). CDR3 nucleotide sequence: TGCAGTGCGAGGGGGGGCTACACCTTC. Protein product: CSARGGYTF.

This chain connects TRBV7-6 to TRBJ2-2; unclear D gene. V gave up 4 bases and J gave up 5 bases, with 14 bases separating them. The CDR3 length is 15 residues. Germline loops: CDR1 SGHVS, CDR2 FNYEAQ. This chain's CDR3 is CASSSAHLGTGELFF. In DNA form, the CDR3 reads TGTGCCAGCAGCTCAGCGCATTTGGGAACCGGGGAGCTGTTTTTT.

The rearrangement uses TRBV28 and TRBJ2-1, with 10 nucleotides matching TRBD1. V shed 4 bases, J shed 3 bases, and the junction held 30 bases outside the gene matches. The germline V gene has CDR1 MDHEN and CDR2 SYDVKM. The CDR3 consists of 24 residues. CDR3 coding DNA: TGTGCCAGCAGTTCCTTCTACCTCGCCGCGACCGGGACAGGGGAACATTCGGACTACAATGAGCAGTTCTTC. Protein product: CASSSFYLAATGTGEHSDYNEQFF.

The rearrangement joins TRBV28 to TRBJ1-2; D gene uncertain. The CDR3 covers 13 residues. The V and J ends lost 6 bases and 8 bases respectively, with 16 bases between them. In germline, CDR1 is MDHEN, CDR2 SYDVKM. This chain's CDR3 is CASRLDPQRGYTF. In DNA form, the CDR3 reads TGTGCCAGCAGATTGGACCCGCAGAGAGGCTACACCTTC.

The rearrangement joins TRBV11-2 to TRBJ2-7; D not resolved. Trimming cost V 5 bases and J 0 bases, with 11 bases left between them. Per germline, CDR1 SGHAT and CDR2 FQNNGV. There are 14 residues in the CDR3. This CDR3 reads CASSRHIDSYEQYF. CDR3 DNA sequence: TGTGCCAGCAGCCGCCATATCGACTCCTACGAGCAGTACTTC. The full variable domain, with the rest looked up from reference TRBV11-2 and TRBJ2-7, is EAGVAQSPRYKIIEKRQSVAFWCNPISGHATLYWYQQILGQGPKLLIQFQNNGVVDDSQLPKDRFSAERLKGVDSTLKIQPAKLEDSAVYLCASSRHIDSYEQYFGPGTRLTVT.

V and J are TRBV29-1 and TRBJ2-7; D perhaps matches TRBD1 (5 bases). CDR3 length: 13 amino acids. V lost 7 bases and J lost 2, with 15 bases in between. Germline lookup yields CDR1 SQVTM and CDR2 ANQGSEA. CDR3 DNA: TGCAGCGCAACATTGACAGAGACCTACGAGCAGTACTTC. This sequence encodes CSATLTETYEQYF.

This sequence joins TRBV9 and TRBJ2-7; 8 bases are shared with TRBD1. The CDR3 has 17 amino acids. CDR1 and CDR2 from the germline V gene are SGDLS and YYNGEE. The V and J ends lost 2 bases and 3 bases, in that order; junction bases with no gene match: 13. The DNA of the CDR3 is TGTGCCAGCAGCGTTTCCGGCGACAGGGGTTTTGGCTACGAGCAGTACTTC. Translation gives CASSVSGDRGFGYEQYF.

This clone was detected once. The DNA for the CDR3 is TGCAGTGCTACCTCCCTGTACGAGCAGTACTTC. Protein: CSATSLYEQYF. The rearrangement links TRBV20-1 to TRBJ2-7; no firm D call. Germline V CDR1 and CDR2: DFQATT, SNEGSKA (reference sequence). Trimming cost V 4 bases and J 4 bases, with 8 bases left between them. The CDR3 length is 11 residues.

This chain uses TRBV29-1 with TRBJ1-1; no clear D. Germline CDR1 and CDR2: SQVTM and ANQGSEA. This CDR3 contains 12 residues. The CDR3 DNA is TGCATTTCAAGGGAAGGAGACACTGAAGCTTTCTTT. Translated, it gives CISREGDTEAFF.

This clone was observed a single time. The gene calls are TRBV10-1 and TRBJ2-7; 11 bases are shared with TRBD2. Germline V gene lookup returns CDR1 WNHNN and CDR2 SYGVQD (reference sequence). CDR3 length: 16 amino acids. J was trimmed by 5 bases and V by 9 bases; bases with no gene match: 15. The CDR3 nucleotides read TGCGCCAGTCCCGCGGGACTAGCGGCCCCTGGCCACGAGCAGTACTTC. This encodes CASPAGLAAPGHEQYF.

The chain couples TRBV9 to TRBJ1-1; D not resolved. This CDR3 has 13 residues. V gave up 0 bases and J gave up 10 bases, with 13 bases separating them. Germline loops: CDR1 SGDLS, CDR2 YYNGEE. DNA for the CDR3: TGTGCCAGCAGCGTAGATTCGGCCTCGGGAGCTTTCTTT. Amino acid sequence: CASSVDSASGAFF.

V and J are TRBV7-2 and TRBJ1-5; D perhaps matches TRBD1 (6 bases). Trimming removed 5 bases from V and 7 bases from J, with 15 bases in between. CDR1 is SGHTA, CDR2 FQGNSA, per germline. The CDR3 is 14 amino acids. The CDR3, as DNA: TGTGCCAGCAGCCAAACCCTGACAGGCCAGCCCCAGCATTTT. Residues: CASSQTLTGQPQHF.

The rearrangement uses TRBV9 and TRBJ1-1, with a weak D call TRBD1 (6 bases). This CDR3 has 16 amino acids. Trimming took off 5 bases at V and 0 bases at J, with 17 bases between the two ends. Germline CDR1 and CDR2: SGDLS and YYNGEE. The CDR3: CASSPDPRGLNTEAFF. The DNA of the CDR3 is TGTGCCAGCAGTCCAGACCCCAGGGGTTTGAACACTGAAGCTTTCTTT.

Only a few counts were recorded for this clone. In nucleotides, the CDR3 is TGTGCCATCCGCCGGGACAAATACAATGAGCAGTTCTTC. Residues: CAIRRDKYNEQFF. The genes are TRBV6-5 and TRBJ2-1; the D gene is possibly TRBD1 (6 bases). The germline V gene has CDR1 MNHEY and CDR2 SVGAGI. The V gene lost 10 bases and the J gene lost 4 bases, with 14 bases spanning the gap. CDR3 size: 13 residues.

CDR3 nucleotides: TGCGCCAGCAGCCAAGATTGGCAGGGGGTCTACGAGCAGTACTTC. It is translated as CASSQDWQGVYEQYF. V usage is TRBV4-3 and J usage is TRBJ2-7, with TRBD1 matching over 7 bases. CDR1 is LGHNA and CDR2 is YSLEER in the germline V gene. This CDR3 has 15 residues. V lost 0 bases and J lost 3; bases outside the gene matches: 5.

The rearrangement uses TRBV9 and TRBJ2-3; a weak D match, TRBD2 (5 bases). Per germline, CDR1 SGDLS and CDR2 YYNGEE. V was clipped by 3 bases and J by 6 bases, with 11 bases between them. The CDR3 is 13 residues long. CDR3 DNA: TGTGCCAGCAGCGCCTTAGGAGGCGATACGCAGTATTTT. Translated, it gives CASSALGGDTQYF.

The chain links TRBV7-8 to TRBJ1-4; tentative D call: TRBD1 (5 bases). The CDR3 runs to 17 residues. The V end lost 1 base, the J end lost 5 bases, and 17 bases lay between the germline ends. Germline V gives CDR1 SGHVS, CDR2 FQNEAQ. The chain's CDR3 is CASSLDHIPGRNEKLFF. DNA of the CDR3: TGTGCCAGCAGCTTAGACCATATACCGGGACGGAATGAAAAACTGTTTTTT.